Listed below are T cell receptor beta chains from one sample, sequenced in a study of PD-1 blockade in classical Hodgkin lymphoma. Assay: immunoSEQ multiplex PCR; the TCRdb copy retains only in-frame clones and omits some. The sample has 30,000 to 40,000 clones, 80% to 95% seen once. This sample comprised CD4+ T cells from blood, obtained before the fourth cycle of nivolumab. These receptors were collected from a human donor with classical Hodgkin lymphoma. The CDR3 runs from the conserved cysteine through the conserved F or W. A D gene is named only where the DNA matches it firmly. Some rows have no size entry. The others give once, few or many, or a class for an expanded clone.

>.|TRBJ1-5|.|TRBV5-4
TGTGCCAGCAGCTTGGACAGAGCCCATCAGCCCCAGCATTTT
CASSLDRAHQPQHF
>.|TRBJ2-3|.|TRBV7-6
TGTGCCAGCAGCTTAGAGGATACGCAGTATTTT
CASSLEDTQYF
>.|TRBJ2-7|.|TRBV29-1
TGCAGCGTTGCGGAGGGGGTCTACGAGCAGTACTTC
CSVAEGVYEQYF
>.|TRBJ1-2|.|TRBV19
TGTGCCAGTAGTATCACCCCAGGGAACTATGGCTACACCTTC
CASSITPGNYGYTF
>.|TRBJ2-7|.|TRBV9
TGTGCCAGCAGCCCTCAAGGGGTCCACGAGCAGTACTTC
CASSPQGVHEQYF
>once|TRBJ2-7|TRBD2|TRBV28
TGTGCCAGCAGTTCGCCTGGATCATTTAGCGGGAGGGCCAGGAACGAGCAGTACTTC
CASSSPGSFSGRARNEQYF
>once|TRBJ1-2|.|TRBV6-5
TGTGCCAGCAGTCGACAGGCTAACTATGGCTACACCTTC
CASSRQANYGYTF
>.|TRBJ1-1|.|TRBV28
TGTGCCAGCAATCTACCGGGACAAACGAACACTGAAGCTTTCTTT
CASNLPGQTNTEAFF
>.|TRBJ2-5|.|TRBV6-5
TGTGCCAGCAGTTACACGAGCTACGGAGAGACCCAGTACTTC
CASSYTSYGETQYF
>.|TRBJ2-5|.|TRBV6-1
TGTGCCAGCCCATTAGAGACCCAGTACTTC
CASPLETQYF
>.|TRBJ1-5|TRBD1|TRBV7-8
TGTGCCAGCAGCTCCCAGGGGGGAAGGAATCAGCCCCAGCATTTT
CASSSQGGRNQPQHF
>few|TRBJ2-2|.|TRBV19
TGTGCCAGTAGTATTTTACTCGGGGCCGGGGAGCTGTTTTTT
CASSILLGAGELFF
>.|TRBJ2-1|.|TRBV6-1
TGTGCCAGCAGTGAAAGAGGGAGGGGGGTCCGGGGTGAGCAGTTCTTC
CASSERGRGVRGEQFF
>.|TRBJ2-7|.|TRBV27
TGTGCCAGCAGGAACCCGAGGGGGGAAGGCGAGCAGTACTTC
CASRNPRGEGEQYF